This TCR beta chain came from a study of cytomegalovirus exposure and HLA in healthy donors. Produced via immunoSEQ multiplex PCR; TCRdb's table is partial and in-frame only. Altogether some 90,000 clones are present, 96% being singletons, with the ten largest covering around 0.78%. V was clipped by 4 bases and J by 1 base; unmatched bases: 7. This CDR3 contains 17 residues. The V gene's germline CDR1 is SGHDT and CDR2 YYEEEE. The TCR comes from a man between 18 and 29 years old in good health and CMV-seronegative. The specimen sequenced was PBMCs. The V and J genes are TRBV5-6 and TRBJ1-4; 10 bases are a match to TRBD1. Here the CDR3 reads CASSLGGQGITNEKLFF. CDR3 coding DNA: TGTGCCAGCAGCCTGGGGGGACAGGGGATAACTAATGAAAAACTGTTTTTT.